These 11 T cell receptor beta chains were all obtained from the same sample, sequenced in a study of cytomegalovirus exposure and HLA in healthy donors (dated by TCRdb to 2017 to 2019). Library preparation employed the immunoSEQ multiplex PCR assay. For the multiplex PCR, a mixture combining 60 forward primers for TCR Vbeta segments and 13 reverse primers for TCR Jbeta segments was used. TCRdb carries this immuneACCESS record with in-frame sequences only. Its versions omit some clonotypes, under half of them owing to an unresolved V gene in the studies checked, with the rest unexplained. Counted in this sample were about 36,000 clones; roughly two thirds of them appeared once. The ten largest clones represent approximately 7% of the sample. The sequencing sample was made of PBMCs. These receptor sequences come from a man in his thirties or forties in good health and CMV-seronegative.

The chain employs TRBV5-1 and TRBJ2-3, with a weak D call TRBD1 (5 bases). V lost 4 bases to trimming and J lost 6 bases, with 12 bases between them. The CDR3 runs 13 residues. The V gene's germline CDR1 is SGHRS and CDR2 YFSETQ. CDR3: CASSKGSGDTQYF. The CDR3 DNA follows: TGCGCCAGCAGCAAGGGGTCGGGCGATACGCAGTATTTT. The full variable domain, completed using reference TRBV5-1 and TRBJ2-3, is KAGVTQTPRYLIKTRGQQVTLSCSPISGHRSVSWYQQTPGQGLQFLFEYFSETQRNKGNFPGRFSGRQFSNSRSEMNVSTLELGDSALYLCASSKGSGDTQYFGPGTRLTVL.

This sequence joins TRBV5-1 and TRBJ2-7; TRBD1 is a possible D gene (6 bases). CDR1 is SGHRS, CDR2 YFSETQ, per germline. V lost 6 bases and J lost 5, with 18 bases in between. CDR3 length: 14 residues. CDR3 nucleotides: TGCGCCAGCAACATCGTACAGGGAAATCACGAGCAGTACTTC. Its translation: CASNIVQGNHEQYF. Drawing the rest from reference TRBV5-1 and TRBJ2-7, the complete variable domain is KAGVTQTPRYLIKTRGQQVTLSCSPISGHRSVSWYQQTPGQGLQFLFEYFSETQRNKGNFPGRFSGRQFSNSRSEMNVSTLELGDSALYLCASNIVQGNHEQYFGPGTRLTVT.

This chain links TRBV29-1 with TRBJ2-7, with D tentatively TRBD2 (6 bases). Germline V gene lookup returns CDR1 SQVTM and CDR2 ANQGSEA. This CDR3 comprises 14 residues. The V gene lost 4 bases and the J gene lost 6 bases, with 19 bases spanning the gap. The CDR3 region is CSVVGGHKEGEQYF. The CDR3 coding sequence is TGCAGCGTTGTCGGAGGACACAAGGAGGGCGAGCAGTACTTC.

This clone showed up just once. CDR3 sequence reads: CASSKMTGTVRPGELFF. The CDR3 nucleotides read TGTGCCAGCAGCAAGATGACCGGGACAGTCCGTCCGGGGGAGCTGTTTTTT. The chain combines TRBV7-9 with TRBJ2-2; 7 nucleotides agree with TRBD1. V shed 5 bases, J shed 8 bases, and the junction held 17 bases outside the gene matches. The CDR3 loop spans 17 amino acids. The germline CDR1 and CDR2 sequences are SEHNR and FQNEAQ (reference sequence).

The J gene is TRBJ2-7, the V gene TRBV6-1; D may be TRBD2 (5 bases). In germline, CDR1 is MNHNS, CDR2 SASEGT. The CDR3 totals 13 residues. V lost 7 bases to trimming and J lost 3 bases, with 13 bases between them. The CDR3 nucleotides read TGTGCCAGCATTCGGGAATCGATCTACGAGCAGTACTTC. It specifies CASIRESIYEQYF.

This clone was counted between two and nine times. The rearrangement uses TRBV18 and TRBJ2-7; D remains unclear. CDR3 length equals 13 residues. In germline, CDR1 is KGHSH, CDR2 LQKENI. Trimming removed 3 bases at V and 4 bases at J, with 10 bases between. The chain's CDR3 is CASSPPSSYEQYF. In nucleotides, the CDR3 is TGTGCCAGCTCACCTCCGTCGTCTTACGAGCAGTACTTC.

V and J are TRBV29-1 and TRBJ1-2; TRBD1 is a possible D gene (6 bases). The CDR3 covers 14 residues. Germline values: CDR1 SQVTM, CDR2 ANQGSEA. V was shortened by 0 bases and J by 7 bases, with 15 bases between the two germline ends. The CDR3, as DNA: TGCAGCGTTGAAGATGACAGGCCCTACCGTGGCTACACCTTC. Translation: CSVEDDRPYRGYTF.

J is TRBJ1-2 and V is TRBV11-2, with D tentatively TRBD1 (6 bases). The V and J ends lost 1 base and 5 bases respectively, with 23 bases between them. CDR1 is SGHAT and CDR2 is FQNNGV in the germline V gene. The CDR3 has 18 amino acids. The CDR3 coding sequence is TGTGCCAGCAGCTTAGGCAGGGGATATGGAGGCAGAGGTTATGGCTACACCTTC. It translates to CASSLGRGYGGRGYGYTF.

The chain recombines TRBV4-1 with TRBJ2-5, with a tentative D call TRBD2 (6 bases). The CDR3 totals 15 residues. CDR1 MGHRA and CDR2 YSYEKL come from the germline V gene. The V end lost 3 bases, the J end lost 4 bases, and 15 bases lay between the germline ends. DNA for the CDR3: TGCGCCAGCAGCCAGACTTTTCGGGAGCGAGAGACCCAGTACTTC. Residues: CASSQTFRERETQYF.

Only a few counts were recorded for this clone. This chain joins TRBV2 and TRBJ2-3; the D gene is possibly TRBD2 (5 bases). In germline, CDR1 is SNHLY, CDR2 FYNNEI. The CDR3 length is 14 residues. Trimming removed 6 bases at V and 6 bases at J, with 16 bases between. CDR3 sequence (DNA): TGTGCCAGCAGCCCTTCAATAGCGTTCGATACGCAGTATTTT. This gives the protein CASSPSIAFDTQYF.

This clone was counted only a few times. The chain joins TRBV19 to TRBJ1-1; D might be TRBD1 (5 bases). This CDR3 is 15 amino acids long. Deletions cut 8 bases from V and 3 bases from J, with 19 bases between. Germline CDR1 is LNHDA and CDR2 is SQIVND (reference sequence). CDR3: CASPPQRGRDTEAFF. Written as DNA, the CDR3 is TGTGCCAGTCCCCCCCAAAGGGGCCGGGACACTGAAGCTTTCTTT.